A selection of T cell receptor beta chains follows, all from one sample in a study of identical twins. One entry per CDR3 protein results from TCRdb running MiXCR on the 5' RACE reads. The data hold 600,000 to 700,000 distinct CDR3 sequences, with 21% observed a single time. These sequences were also reported in another study, on T cells expressing NK-cell markers.

The sequencing input was PBMCs. These receptors were collected from a woman aged 18-35 years in good health. CDR3s include the opening cysteine and the closing phenylalanine or tryptophan. D genes are given only for firm matches. Clone size appears in some rows only: once, few, many, or a class for an expanded clone.

many	TRBV10-3	TRBD1	TRBJ2-5	TGTGCCATCAGTGACCCCCAGACAGGGCAAGAGACCCAGTACTTC	CAISDPQTGQETQYF
NA	TRBV7-7	TRBD1	TRBJ2-5	TGTGCTAGCAGCGCACAGGGGAAGCAAGAGACCCAGTACTTC	CASSAQGKQETQYF
NA	TRBV6-1	NA	TRBJ2-1	TGTGCCAGCAGTGTCAGACTCGACCCCGAGATCTTC	CASSVRLDPEIF
NA	TRBV5-1	NA	TRBJ1-2	TGCGCCAGCAGCTTGGATGGGGTGTTCGGCTACACCTTC	CASSLDGVFGYTF
NA	TRBV5-4	TRBD1	TRBJ2-1	TGTGCCAGCAGTCAACTCCCTAGCGCAACAGGGGGGAATGAGCAGTTCTTC	CASSQLPSATGGNEQFF
few	TRBV20-1	TRBD1	TRBJ1-6	TGCAGTGCTAGAGGGGGGGACAGGGCCACCTATAATTCACCCCTCCACTTT	CSARGGDRATYNSPLHF
many	TRBV9	NA	TRBJ2-7	TGTGCCAGCAGCGGCCGGCGGGGCGAGCAGTACTTC	CASSGRRGEQYF
few	TRBV6-1	NA	TRBJ2-5	TGTGCCAGCAGTGCCAGGGTAGGGCCCGACGGAGCCCAGTACTTC	CASSARVGPDGAQYF
few	TRBV28	TRBD2	TRBJ2-5	TGTGCCAGCACCACCCATCCGGGACTAGCGGGCCAAGAGACCCAGTACTTC	CASTTHPGLAGQETQYF
NA	TRBV4-1	NA	TRBJ1-1	TGTGCCAGCAGCCAAGAAGGCAGCGGAACTGAAGCTTTCTTT	CASSQEGSGTEAFF
few	TRBV20-1	NA	TRBJ2-1	TGCAGTGCTAGTCCACAGGGAGGACTCGATGAGCAGTTCTTC	CSASPQGGLDEQFF
once	TRBV7-2	NA	TRBJ2-3	TGTGCCAGCAGCTTAGCGCTAGCCCTCCTCGTCGCTAGCACAGATACGCAGTATTTT	CASSLALALLVASTDTQYF
NA	TRBV20-1	NA	TRBJ1-2	TGCAGTGCTGAAGGGGGAAACTATGGCTACACCTTC	CSAEGGNYGYTF
few	TRBV10-1	NA	TRBJ2-7	TGCGCCAGCAGTGGGGGCAGAACCTACGAGCAGTACTTC	CASSGGRTYEQYF
few	TRBV6-1	NA	TRBJ2-7	TGTGCCAGCCGGGAAGCGGACCCGACCTCCTACGAGCAGTACTTC	CASREADPTSYEQYF
NA	TRBV14	NA	TRBJ2-5	TGTGCCAGCAGCCAGAGGGACTTGCAAGAGACCCAGTACTTC	CASSQRDLQETQYF
NA	TRBV5-4	NA	TRBJ2-7	TGTGCCAGGTGCCAATTCTACGAGCAGTACTTC	CARCQFYEQYF
NA	TRBV5-1	TRBD1	TRBJ2-7	TGCGCCAGCAGCTGGGTGACAGGGAACGAGCAGTACTTC	CASSWVTGNEQYF
few	TRBV29-1	TRBD2	TRBJ2-4	TGCAGCGGAGGGAGGGGAGGAGACATTCAGTACTTC	CSGGRGGDIQYF
many	TRBV6-1	TRBD1	TRBJ2-7	TGTGCCAGCAGTAGGGACAGGTCCTCCTACGAGCAGTACTTC	CASSRDRSSYEQYF
few	TRBV12-3/TRBV12-4	NA	TRBJ2-1	TGTGCCAGCAGTTTTGGGGGGGCACCCAATGAGCAGTTCTTC	CASSFGGAPNEQFF
NA	TRBV11-2	NA	TRBJ2-5	TGTGCCAGCAGCTATTTTCAATCTCGGGGTCAAGAGACCCAGTACTTC	CASSYFQSRGQETQYF
NA	TRBV5-5	NA	TRBJ2-1	TGTGCCAGCAGCTTGGGGGCGGGCGATGAGCAGTTCTTC	CASSLGAGDEQFF
NA	TRBV6-2/TRBV6-3	TRBD2	TRBJ2-3	TGTGCCAGCAGTCCACCGGGACTAGAGGCGGTCACAGATACGCAGTATTTT	CASSPPGLEAVTDTQYF
NA	TRBV9	NA	TRBJ2-7	TGTGCCAGCAGCTCCGGCCCCGGACAACTCTACGAGCAGTACTTC	CASSSGPGQLYEQYF
few	TRBV6-9	NA	TRBJ2-1	TGTGCCAGCAGTTATTCAGTGTTGGAGAATGAGCAGTTCTTC	CASSYSVLENEQFF
many	TRBV20-1	NA	TRBJ1-1	TGCAGTGCTAGAGATACGAGGGGACGAGCTGAAGCTTTCTTT	CSARDTRGRAEAFF
NA	TRBV7-3	NA	TRBJ2-3	TGTGCCAGCAGCCCAACCATGGCGGCAGATACGCAGTATTTT	CASSPTMAADTQYF
NA	TRBV10-1	TRBD2	TRBJ2-7	TGCGCCAGCAAGAGGAACAGCGGGGACTACGAGCAGTACTTC	CASKRNSGDYEQYF
once	TRBV4-1	NA	TRBJ2-1	TGCGCCAGCAGCCAAGATCGTCGCGGACGGCACAATGAGCAGTTCTTC	CASSQDRRGRHNEQFF
once	TRBV7-2	NA	TRBJ1-1	TGTGCCATCAGCTTAGTGGGTGAGACTGAAGCTTTCTTT	CAISLVGETEAFF
NA	TRBV7-6	NA	TRBJ2-2	TGTGCCAGCAGCTTGATGGGCACGGGCACCGGGGAGCTGTTTTTT	CASSLMGTGTGELFF
few	TRBV6-5	NA	TRBJ2-2	TGTGCCAGCAGTTACTGGGCCGTCAACACCGGGGAGCTGTTTTTT	CASSYWAVNTGELFF
NA	TRBV5-1	NA	TRBJ1-2	TGCGCCAGCAGCTGGGACTTGAGTGGCTACACCTTC	CASSWDLSGYTF
few	TRBV7-9	TRBD1	TRBJ2-2	TGTGCCAGCAGCTCCCCAGGGGGTGCGACCGGGGAGCTGTTTTTT	CASSSPGGATGELFF
once	TRBV18	TRBD1	TRBJ1-1	TGTGCCAGCTCCGCAAGGGGGCAGGACACTGAAGCTTTCTTT	CASSARGQDTEAFF
few	TRBV4-3	NA	TRBJ2-2	TGCGCCAGCAGCCAAGATTACCCGTCCGGGGAGCTGTTTTTT	CASSQDYPSGELFF
few	TRBV5-1	TRBD1	TRBJ1-6	TGCGCCAGCAGGCTCGGACAGGGTGTCGGTTCACCCCTCCACTTT	CASRLGQGVGSPLHF
many	TRBV7-2	NA	TRBJ2-7	TGTGCCAGCAGCTGGACGGATACCTCCTACGAGCAGTACTTC	CASSWTDTSYEQYF
few	TRBV6-2/TRBV6-3	NA	TRBJ2-4	TGTGCCAGCAGTTACGTGGCTGGGGCCAAAAACATTCAGTACTTC	CASSYVAGAKNIQYF
NA	TRBV7-6	TRBD2	TRBJ2-5	TGTGCCACCAGCTTAGGGTATAGGACTAGCGAGACCCAGTACTTC	CATSLGYRTSETQYF
few	TRBV4-2	TRBD2	TRBJ2-3	TGTGCCAGCAGCATTCGACTAGCGGAGGGCACAGATACGCAGTATTTT	CASSIRLAEGTDTQYF
NA	TRBV7-9	NA	TRBJ2-7	TGTGCCAGCAGCTTAGCGCATCCGTACGAGCAGTACTTC	CASSLAHPYEQYF
few	TRBV4-2	NA	TRBJ2-1	TGTGCCAGCAGGCGCCTTCGAGGGGGAGACCACACCTACAATGAGCAGTTCTTC	CASRRLRGGDHTYNEQFF
few	TRBV20-1	NA	TRBJ2-1	TGCAGTGCCCCCATCGGGGCGGGCATCGGTGAGCAGTTCTTC	CSAPIGAGIGEQFF
few	TRBV12-3/TRBV12-4	TRBD1	TRBJ1-2	TGTGCCAGCAGTTTAGGGGGACAGGGGGCTGTCTATGGCTACACCTTC	CASSLGGQGAVYGYTF
few	TRBV20-1	TRBD2	TRBJ2-3	TGCAGTACCCCCCTCCGGGCGGGAGTAGGCCCAGATACGCAGTATTTT	CSTPLRAGVGPDTQYF
NA	TRBV21-1	NA	TRBJ2-7	TGTGCCAGAACAACCCGACAGGAGATATACGAGCAGTACTTC	CARTTRQEIYEQYF
NA	TRBV6-5	TRBD2	TRBJ2-7	TGTGCCAGCAGTCACAGGGCGACTAGCGGTATCTACGAGCAGTACTTC	CASSHRATSGIYEQYF
few	TRBV18	TRBD2	TRBJ2-7	TGTGCCAGCTCACCAACTAGCGGCGAATACGAGCAGTACTTC	CASSPTSGEYEQYF
NA	TRBV5-6	NA	TRBJ2-7	TGTGCCAGCAGCTTGTACGCCTACGAGCAGTACTTC	CASSLYAYEQYF
many	TRBV5-1	TRBD2	TRBJ2-1	TGCGCCAGCAGCCATAGCGGGGGCTCCTACAATGAGCAGTTCTTC	CASSHSGGSYNEQFF
few	TRBV7-9	TRBD2	TRBJ2-1	TGTGCCAGCAGCTTGGGACTAGCGAGGGAGCAGTTCTTC	CASSLGLAREQFF
few	TRBV12-3/TRBV12-4	NA	TRBJ2-2	TGTGCCAGCAGTTTTGAAGGGGGGGTCCTCGGGGAGCTGTTTTTT	CASSFEGGVLGELFF
NA	TRBV20-1	NA	TRBJ2-1	TGCAGTGCTAGTTCGGCCGAGGAGAACTACAATGAGCAGTTCTTC	CSASSAEENYNEQFF
many	TRBV5-1	NA	TRBJ1-2	TGTGCCAGCAGCTCCCGAACAGGGAACTATGGCTACACCTTC	CASSSRTGNYGYTF
many	TRBV20-1	NA	TRBJ1-4	TGCAGTGCGACCCTAGGGGATGAAAAACTGTTTTTT	CSATLGDEKLFF
few	TRBV4-2	NA	TRBJ2-5	TGTGCCAGCAGCCAAGATGCATCAGAGACCCAGTACTTC	CASSQDASETQYF
few	TRBV4-3	NA	TRBJ1-1	TGCGCCAGCAGCCAAGGATTGGTCACTGAAGCTTTCTTT	CASSQGLVTEAFF